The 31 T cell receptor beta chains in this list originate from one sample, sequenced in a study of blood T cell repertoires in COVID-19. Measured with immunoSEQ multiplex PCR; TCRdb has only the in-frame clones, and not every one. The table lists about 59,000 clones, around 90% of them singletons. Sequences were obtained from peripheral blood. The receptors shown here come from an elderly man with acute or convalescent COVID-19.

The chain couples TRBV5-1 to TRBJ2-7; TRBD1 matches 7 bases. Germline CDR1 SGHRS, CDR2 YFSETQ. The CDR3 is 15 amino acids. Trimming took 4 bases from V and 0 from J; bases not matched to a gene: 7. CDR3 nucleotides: TGCGCCAGCAGCACAGGGGACGTGAGCTCCTACGAGCAGTACTTC. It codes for CASSTGDVSSYEQYF.

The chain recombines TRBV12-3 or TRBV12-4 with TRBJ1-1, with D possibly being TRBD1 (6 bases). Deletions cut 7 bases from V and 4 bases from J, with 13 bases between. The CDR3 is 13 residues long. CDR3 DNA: TGTGCCAGCACCCTACAGGGTAGCACTGAAGCTTTCTTT. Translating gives CASTLQGSTEAFF.

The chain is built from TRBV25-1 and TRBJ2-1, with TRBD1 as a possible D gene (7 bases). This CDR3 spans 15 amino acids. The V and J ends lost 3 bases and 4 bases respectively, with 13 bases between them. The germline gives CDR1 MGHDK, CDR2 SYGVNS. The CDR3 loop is CASSEEGQRYNEQFF. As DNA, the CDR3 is TGTGCCAGCAGTGAGGAGGGACAGCGATACAATGAGCAGTTCTTC.

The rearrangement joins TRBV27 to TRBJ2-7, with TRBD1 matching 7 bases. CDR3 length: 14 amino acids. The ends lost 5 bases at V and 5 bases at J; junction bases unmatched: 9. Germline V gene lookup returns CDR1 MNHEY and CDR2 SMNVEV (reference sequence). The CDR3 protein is CASSQETGIHEQYF. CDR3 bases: TGTGCCAGCAGTCAGGAGACAGGGATCCACGAGCAGTACTTC.

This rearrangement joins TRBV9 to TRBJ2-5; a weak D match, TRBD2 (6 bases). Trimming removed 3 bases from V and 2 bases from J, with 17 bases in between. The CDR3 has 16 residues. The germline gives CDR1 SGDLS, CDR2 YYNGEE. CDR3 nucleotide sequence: TGTGCCAGCAGCGGAGTGTTGCGGGGCGTGCAAGAGACCCAGTACTTC. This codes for CASSGVLRGVQETQYF.

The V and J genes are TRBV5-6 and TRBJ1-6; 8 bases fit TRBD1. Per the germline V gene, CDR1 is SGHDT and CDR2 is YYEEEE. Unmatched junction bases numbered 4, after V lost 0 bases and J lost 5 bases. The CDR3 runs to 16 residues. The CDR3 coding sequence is TGTGCCAGCAGCTTGGGCGACAGGGGCCATAATTCACCCCTCCACTTT. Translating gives CASSLGDRGHNSPLHF.

The CDR3 DNA follows: TGTGCCAGCAGCTTAGTTACGTCAGTCTACCAAGAGACCCAGTACTTC. This gives the protein CASSLVTSVYQETQYF. The chain joins TRBV7-2 to TRBJ2-5; D is unclear. Germline V gene sequence: CDR1 SGHTA, CDR2 FQGNSA. The CDR3 contains 16 residues. Trimming cost V 1 base and J 0 bases, with 12 bases left between them.

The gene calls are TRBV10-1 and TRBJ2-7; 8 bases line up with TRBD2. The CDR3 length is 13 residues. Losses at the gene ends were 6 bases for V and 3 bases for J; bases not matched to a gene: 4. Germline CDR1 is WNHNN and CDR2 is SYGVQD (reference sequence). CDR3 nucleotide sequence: TGCGCCAGCAGGGGACTAGAGGACTACGAGCAGTACTTC. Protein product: CASRGLEDYEQYF.

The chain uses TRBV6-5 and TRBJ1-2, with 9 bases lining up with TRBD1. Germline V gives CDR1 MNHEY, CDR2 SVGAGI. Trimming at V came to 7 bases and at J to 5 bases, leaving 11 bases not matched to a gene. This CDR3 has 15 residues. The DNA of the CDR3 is TGTGCCAGCACGGGACAGGGAGGAGTTGCATATGGCTACACCTTC. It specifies CASTGQGGVAYGYTF.

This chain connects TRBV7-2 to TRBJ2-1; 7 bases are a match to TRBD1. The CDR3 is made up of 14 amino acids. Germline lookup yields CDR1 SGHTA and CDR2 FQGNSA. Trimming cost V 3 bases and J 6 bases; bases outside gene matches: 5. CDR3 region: CASSFKQGFNEQFF. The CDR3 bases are TGTGCCAGCAGCTTCAAACAGGGGTTCAATGAGCAGTTCTTC.

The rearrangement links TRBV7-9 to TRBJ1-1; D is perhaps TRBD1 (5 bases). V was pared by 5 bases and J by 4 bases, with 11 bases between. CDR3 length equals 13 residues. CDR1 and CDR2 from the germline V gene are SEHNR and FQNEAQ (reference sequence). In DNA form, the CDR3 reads TGTGCCAGCAGCCTCCGGGACTCCACTGAAGCTTTCTTT. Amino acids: CASSLRDSTEAFF. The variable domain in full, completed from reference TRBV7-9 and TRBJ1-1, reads DTGVSQNPRHKITKRGQNVTFRCDPISEHNRLYWYRQTLGQGPEFLTYFQNEAQLEKSRLLSDRFSAERPKGSFSTLEIQRTEQGDSAMYLCASSLRDSTEAFFGQGTRLTVV.

The CDR3 sequence: CAWSPPDRQPQHF. The CDR3 bases are TGTGCCTGGAGTCCACCGGACAGGCAGCCCCAGCATTTT. This chain links TRBV30 with TRBJ1-5; TRBD1 matches 7 bases. This CDR3 is built from 13 residues. CDR1 is GTSNPN, CDR2 SVGIG, per germline (reference sequence). Losses at the gene ends were 2 bases for V and 7 bases for J; bases not matched to a gene: 5.

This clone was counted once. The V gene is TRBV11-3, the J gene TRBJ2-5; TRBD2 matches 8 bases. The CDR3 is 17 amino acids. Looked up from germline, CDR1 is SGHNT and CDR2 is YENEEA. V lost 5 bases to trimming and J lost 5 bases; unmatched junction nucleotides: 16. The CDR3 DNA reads TGTGCCAGCAGCCTCGGGAGGGGGGGCTTTAATTGGGAGACCCAGTACTTC. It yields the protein CASSLGRGGFNWETQYF.

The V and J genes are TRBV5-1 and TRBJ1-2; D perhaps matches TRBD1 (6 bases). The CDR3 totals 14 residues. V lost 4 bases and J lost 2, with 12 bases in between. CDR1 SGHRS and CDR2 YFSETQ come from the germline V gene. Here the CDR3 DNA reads TGCGCCAGCAGCATTCCCCAGGGGAACTATGGCTACACCTTC. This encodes CASSIPQGNYGYTF.

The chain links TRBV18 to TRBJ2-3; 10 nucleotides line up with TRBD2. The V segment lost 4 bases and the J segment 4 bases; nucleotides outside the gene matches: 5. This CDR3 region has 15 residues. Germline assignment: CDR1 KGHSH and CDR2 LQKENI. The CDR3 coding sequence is TGTGCCAGCTCACAAGCTAGCGGGGGTGCAGATACGCAGTATTTT. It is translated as CASSQASGGADTQYF.

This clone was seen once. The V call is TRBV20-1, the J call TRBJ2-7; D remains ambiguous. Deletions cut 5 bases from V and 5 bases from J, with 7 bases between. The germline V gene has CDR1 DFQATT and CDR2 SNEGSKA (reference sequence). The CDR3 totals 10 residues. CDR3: CSAELNEQYF. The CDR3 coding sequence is TGCAGTGCTGAACTAAACGAGCAGTACTTC.

The CDR3 region has the DNA TGTGCCAGCAGCTCCCAGGGGGGCGAGCAGTACTTC. Translating it yields CASSSQGGEQYF. This chain uses TRBV7-9 with TRBJ2-7; tentative D call: TRBD1 (7 bases). Germline V CDR1 and CDR2: SEHNR, FQNEAQ (reference sequence). Trimming pared 4 bases from V and 6 bases from J, leaving 10 bases between. The length of the CDR3 is 12 residues. Using reference TRBV7-9 and TRBJ2-7 for the parts outside the CDR3, the full variable domain is DTGVSQNPRHKITKRGQNVTFRCDPISEHNRLYWYRQTLGQGPEFLTYFQNEAQLEKSRLLSDRFSAERPKGSFSTLEIQRTEQGDSAMYLCASSSQGGEQYFGPGTRLTVT.

This CDR3 is CAWPHPSGNTIYF. Here the CDR3 DNA reads TGTGCCTGGCCCCATCCCTCTGGAAACACCATATATTTT. This chain links TRBV30 with TRBJ1-3; D is unresolved. This CDR3 spans 13 amino acids. Deletions cut 5 bases from V and 0 bases from J, with 8 bases between. Germline lookup yields CDR1 GTSNPN and CDR2 SVGIG (reference sequence).

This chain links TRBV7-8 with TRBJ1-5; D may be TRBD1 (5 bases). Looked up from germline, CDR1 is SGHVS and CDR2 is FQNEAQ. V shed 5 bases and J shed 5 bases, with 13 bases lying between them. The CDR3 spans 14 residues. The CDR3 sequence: CASSATGWDQPQHF. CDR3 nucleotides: TGTGCCAGCAGCGCCACAGGATGGGATCAGCCCCAGCATTTT.

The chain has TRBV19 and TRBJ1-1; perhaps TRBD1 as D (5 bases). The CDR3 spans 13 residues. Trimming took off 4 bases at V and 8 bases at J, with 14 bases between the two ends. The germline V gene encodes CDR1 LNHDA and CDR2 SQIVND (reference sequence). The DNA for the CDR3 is TGTGCCAGTAGTACCCAACACGGGGGGGAAGCTTTCTTT. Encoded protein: CASSTQHGGEAFF.

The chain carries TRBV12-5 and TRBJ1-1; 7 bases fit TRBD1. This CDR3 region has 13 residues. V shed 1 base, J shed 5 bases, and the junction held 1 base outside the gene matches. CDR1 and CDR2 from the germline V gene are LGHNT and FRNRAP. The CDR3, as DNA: TGTGCTAGTGGTTTGGGACAGGGAACTGAAGCTTTCTTT. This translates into CASGLGQGTEAFF.

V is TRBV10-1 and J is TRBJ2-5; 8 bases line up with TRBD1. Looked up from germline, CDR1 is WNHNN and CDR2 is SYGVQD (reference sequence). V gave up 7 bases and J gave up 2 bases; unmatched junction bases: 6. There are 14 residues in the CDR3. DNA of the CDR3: TGCGCCAGCACCTTAGGGACAGGACAAGAGACCCAGTACTTC. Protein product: CASTLGTGQETQYF.

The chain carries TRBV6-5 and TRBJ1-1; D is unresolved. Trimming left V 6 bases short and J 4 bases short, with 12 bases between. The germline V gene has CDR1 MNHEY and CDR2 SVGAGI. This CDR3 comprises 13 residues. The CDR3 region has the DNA TGTGCCAGCAGACGAGGGCTGGGCACTGAAGCTTTCTTT. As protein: CASRRGLGTEAFF.

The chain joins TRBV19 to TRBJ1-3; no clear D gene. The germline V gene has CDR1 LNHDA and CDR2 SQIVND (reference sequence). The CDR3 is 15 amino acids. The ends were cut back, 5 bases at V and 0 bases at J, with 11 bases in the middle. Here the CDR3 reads CASSASRSSGNTIYF. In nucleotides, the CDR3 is TGTGCCAGTAGTGCCTCGAGGAGCTCTGGAAACACCATATATTTT. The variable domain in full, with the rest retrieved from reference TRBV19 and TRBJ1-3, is DGGITQSPKYLFRKEGQNVTLSCEQNLNHDAMYWYRQDPGQGLRLIYYSQIVNDFQKGDIAEGYSVSREKKESFPLTVTSAQKNPTAFYLCASSASRSSGNTIYFGEGSWLTVV.

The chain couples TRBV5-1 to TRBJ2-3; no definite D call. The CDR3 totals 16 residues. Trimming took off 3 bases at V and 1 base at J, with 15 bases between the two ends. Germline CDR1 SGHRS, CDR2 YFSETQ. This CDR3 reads CASSSLGRTGTDTQYF. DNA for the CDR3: TGCGCCAGCAGCTCCCTCGGTCGAACAGGCACAGATACGCAGTATTTT.

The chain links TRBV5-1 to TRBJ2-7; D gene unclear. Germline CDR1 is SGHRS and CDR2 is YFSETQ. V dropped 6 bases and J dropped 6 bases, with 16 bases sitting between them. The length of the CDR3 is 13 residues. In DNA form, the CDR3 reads TGCGCCAGCAAGGAGATACCAGCCCTCGAGCAGTACTTC. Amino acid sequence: CASKEIPALEQYF.

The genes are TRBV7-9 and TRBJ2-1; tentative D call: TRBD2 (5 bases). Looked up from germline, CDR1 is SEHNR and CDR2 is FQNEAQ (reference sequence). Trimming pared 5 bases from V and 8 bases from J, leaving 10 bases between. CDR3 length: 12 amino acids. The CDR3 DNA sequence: TGTGCCAGCAGCCCCCCCGGGGATGAGCAGTTCTTC. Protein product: CASSPPGDEQFF. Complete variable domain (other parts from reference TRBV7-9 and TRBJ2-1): DTGVSQNPRHKITKRGQNVTFRCDPISEHNRLYWYRQTLGQGPEFLTYFQNEAQLEKSRLLSDRFSAERPKGSFSTLEIQRTEQGDSAMYLCASSPPGDEQFFGPGTRLTVL.

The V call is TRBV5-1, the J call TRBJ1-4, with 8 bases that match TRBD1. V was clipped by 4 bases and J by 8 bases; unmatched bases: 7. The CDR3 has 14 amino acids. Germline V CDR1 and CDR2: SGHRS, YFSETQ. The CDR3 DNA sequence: TGCGCCAGCAGCACAGGGACAGGTGCGGAAAAACTGTTTTTT. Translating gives CASSTGTGAEKLFF. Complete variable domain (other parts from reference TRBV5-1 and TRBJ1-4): KAGVTQTPRYLIKTRGQQVTLSCSPISGHRSVSWYQQTPGQGLQFLFEYFSETQRNKGNFPGRFSGRQFSNSRSEMNVSTLELGDSALYLCASSTGTGAEKLFFGSGTQLSVL.

This CDR3 reads CSASTVYEQYF. The CDR3 nucleotides read TGCAGTGCTAGCACGGTCTACGAGCAGTACTTC. The chain carries TRBV20-1 and TRBJ2-7, with D uncertain. V lost 3 bases and J 3 bases, leaving 6 bases between the germline ends. Germline V gene sequence: CDR1 DFQATT, CDR2 SNEGSKA (reference sequence). This CDR3 is 11 amino acids long.

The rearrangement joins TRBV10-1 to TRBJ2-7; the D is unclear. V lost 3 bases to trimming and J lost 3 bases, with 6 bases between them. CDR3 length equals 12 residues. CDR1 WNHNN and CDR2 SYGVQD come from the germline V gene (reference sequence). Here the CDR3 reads CASSEEDYEQYF. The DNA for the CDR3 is TGCGCCAGCAGTGAAGAGGACTACGAGCAGTACTTC.

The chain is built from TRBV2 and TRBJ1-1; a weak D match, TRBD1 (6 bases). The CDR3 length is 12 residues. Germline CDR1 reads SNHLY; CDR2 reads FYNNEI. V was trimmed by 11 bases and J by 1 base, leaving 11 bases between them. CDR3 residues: CAGGQTNTEAFF. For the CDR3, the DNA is TGTGCCGGTGGACAGACGAACACTGAAGCTTTCTTT.